The sequence of this T cell receptor (beta chain) was determined in a study of T-cell reconstitution after alpha-beta-depleted transplantation in children. The length of the CDR3 is 14 residues. V shed 6 bases, J shed 0 bases, and the junction held 4 bases outside the gene matches. The germline CDR1 and CDR2 sequences are SQVTM and ANQGSEA. This clonotype showed up many times. Its target is not known. Study observations and caveats: T-cell counts and diversity at one year post-transplant came mainly from newly produced T cells. After transplant, high TCRbeta diversity at day 60 in some patients arose from surviving recipient T cells and thymic progenitors. Reportedly, roughly two months post-transplant, alpha-beta T cells arose from several hundred expanded graft clones.

During its preparation, the TCRbeta library received unique molecular identifiers. TCRdb redid the calling of the PCR reads with MiXCR, one entry per CDR3 protein. The top ten hold approximately 6% of the sample, which has 200,000 to 250,000 distinct CDR3 sequences, approximately 7% seen once. The rearrangement joins TRBV29-1 to TRBJ2-3; TRBD2 agrees at 9 bases. The input for sequencing was PBMCs, taken before TCRalphabeta/CD19-depleted stem cell transplant. This sequence originates from a boy between 2 and 10 years old with acute lymphoblastic leukemia, due to receive a stem cell transplant. CDR3 nucleotide sequence: TGCAGCGTGGACCTAGCGGGAAGCACAGATACGCAGTATTTT. This translates into CSVDLAGSTDTQYF.